The 5 T cell receptor beta chains in this list originate from one sample, sequenced in a study of control samples from healthy donors and cancer patients. Assay: immunoSEQ multiplex PCR; the TCRdb copy retains only in-frame clones and omits some. The table lists around 94,000 clones, around 92% of them singletons. The sequencing sample was made of blood. These receptors were taken from a young woman in good health.

This clone was seen only once. V gene TRBV28 combines with J gene TRBJ2-2; 8 positions match TRBD2. V lost 1 base and J lost 5; bases outside the gene matches: 3. Germline CDR1 is MDHEN and CDR2 is SYDVKM. This CDR3 region has 15 residues. CDR3 DNA sequence: TGTGCCAGCAGTTTATTCCGGGGGGGAACCGGGGAGCTGTTTTTT. This gives the protein CASSLFRGGTGELFF.

The V call is TRBV5-4, the J call TRBJ2-3; D assignment may be TRBD1 or TRBD2 (5 bases each). The CDR3 has 15 amino acids. Germline lookup yields CDR1 SGHNT and CDR2 YYREEE (reference sequence). Trimming shortened V by 0 bases and J by 1 base, and 9 bases separated the two germline ends. CDR3 in DNA: TGTGCCAGCAGCTTGGCCGGGGACGGCACAGATACGCAGTATTTT. This translates into CASSLAGDGTDTQYF.

The chain employs TRBV12-1 and TRBJ1-6. TRBV12-1 is labeled a pseudogene. The CDR3 consists of 15 residues. CDR3 residues: CASSFGRSPNSPLHF. The CDR3 DNA sequence: TGTGCCAGCAGCTTTGGACGGAGCCCCAATTCACCCCTCCACTTT.

The chain has TRBV28 and TRBJ1-5; weak D call: TRBD1 (5 bases). The ends were cut back, 3 bases at V and 4 bases at J, with 13 bases in the middle. CDR1 and CDR2 (germline): MDHEN, SYDVKM. The CDR3 spans 15 residues. The CDR3, as DNA: TGTGCCAGCAGTTTCTGGATCGGGGGGAATCAGCCCCAGCATTTT. This encodes CASSFWIGGNQPQHF.

The chain has TRBV6-5 and TRBJ2-7, with D possibly TRBD2 on 6 matching bases. This CDR3 region has 12 residues. Germline CDR1 reads MNHEY; CDR2 reads SVGAGI. V lost 8 bases and J lost 0, with 8 bases in between. CDR3: CASRDFSYEQYF. The CDR3 bases are TGTGCCAGCCGGGACTTCTCCTACGAGCAGTACTTC.